This TCR beta chain appears in the sequencing data of a study of OX40 agonist ivuxolimab in advanced cancers. Study-wide context: Those enrolled were about 82% male, with a mean age of around 60 years and ages from about 20 to 80. Eligibility admitted prior anti-PD-1, anti-PD-L1 or anti-CTLA-4 therapy; around 41% had some.

This CDR3 spans 16 amino acids. CDR1 and CDR2 from the germline V gene are ENHRY and SYGVKD. The J segment lost 5 bases and the V segment lost 4 bases, leaving 12 bases of the junction unmatched. Study-wide points: The authors did not determine the antigen specificity of the expanded peripheral T cells. CD8+ T cells averaged more expanded clones than CD4+.

On this clone: Its antigen remains unknown.

The repertoire was sequenced with immunoSEQ multiplex PCR; TCRdb's copy has only in-frame clones and lacks some. The sample consists of around 63,000 clones, 85% to 90% of them appearing once. Sequencing was performed on CD4+ or CD8+ T cells sorted from blood, taken in a trial of the OX40 agonist ivuxolimab. The chain joins TRBV10-3 to TRBJ2-7, with 9 nucleotides matching TRBD1. The sequence came from an adult with an advanced solid tumor such as melanoma, head and neck, liver or kidney cancer. CDR3: CAISGGNAQGAHEQYF. Here the CDR3 DNA reads TGTGCCATCAGTGGGGGAAATGCACAGGGGGCCCACGAGCAGTACTTC.